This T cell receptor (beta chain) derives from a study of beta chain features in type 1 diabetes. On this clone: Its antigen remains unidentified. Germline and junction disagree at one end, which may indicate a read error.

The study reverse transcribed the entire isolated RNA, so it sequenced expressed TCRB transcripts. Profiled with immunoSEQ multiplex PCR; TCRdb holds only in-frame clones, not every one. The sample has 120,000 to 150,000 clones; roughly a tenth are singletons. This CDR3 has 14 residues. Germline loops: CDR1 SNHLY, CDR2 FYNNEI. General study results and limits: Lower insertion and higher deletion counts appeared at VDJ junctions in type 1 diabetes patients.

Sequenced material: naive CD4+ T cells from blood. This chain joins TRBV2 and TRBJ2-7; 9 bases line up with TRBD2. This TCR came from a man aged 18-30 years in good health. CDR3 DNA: TGTGCCAGCTCCATAGCGGGGGAAGCCTACAAGCAGTACTTC. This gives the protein CASSIAGEAYKQYF. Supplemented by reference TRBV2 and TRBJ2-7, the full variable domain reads EPEVTQTPSHQVTQMGQEVILRCVPISNHLYFYWYRQILGQKVEFLVSFYNNEISEKSEIFDDQFSVERPDGSNFTLKIRSTKLEDSAMYFCASSIAGEAYKQYFGPGTRLTVT.